This T cell receptor beta chain originates from a study of T cells in Graves' hyperthyroidism and ophthalmopathy. Broader study findings: The majority of expanded thyroid clonotypes above 0.001 also appeared in blood.

In making diagnoses, clinical symptoms, serum thyroxine and TRAb, thyroid ultrasound and orbital computed tomography were all used. Points on this clonotype: The antigen is not known.

Trimming cost V 5 bases and J 0 bases; bases outside gene matches: 4. Germline loops: CDR1 LNHDA, CDR2 SQIVND (reference sequence). This CDR3 has 15 amino acids. TCR beta CDR3 regions were amplified from RNA transcripts. The HTBI primer set drove a first-round RT-PCR of the TCR CDR3. TCRdb analysed the multiplex PCR reads with MiXCR anew, one entry per CDR3 protein. The sample holds about 600,000 distinct CDR3 sequences; 13% to 15% are singletons and the top ten take roughly 6.9%. V gene TRBV19 combines with J gene TRBJ2-3, with 8 bases fitting TRBD2. Sequencing was carried out using blood. This TCR derives from a young woman with Graves' ophthalmopathy. The CDR3 DNA reads TGTGCCAGTAGTCAACTAGCGGCCAGCACAGATACGCAGTATTTT. This encodes CASSQLAASTDTQYF.